This T cell receptor beta chain was found in a study of blood T cell repertoires in COVID-19. Study-level information: The study drew acute and convalescent COVID-19 samples from the United States, Italy and Spain.

Seattle enrolled patients during active infection and tracked them longitudinally. Trimming removed 6 bases from V and 3 bases from J, with 14 bases in between. The germline gives CDR1 ENHRY, CDR2 SYGVKD. The length of the CDR3 is 14 residues. Original analysis: Cell counts per sample came from amplifying reference gene primers. Clones were read by immunoSEQ multiplex PCR, and TCRdb kept only the in-frame ones, dropping some. That table gives V, J and clone size, and the DNA gave D and trimming. The sample lists approximately 140,000 clones, about 85% occurring once. The receptor was derived from a human donor with COVID-19, enrolled during active disease. The donor label of this sample is uncertain. The sequencing input was peripheral blood. V and J are TRBV10-3 and TRBJ2-5, with D possibly TRBD1 on 6 matching bases. CDR3 protein: CAISRLRGEETQYF. CDR3 DNA sequence: TGTGCCATCAGCCGCCTCAGGGGAGAAGAGACCCAGTACTTC.